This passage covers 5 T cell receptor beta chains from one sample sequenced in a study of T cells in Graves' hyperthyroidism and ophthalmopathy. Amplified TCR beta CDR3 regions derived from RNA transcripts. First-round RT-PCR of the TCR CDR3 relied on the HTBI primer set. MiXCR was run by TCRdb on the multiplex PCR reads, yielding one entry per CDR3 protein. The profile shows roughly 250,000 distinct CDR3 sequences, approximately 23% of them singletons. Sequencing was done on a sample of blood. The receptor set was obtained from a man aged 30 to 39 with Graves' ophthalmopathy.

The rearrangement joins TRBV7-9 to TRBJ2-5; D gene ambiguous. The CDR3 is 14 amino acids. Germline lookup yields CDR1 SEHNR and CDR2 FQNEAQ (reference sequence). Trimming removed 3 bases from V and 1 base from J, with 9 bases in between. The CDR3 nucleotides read TGTGCCAGCAGCTTTAGGGCAGTCCAAGAGACCCAGTACTTC. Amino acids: CASSFRAVQETQYF.

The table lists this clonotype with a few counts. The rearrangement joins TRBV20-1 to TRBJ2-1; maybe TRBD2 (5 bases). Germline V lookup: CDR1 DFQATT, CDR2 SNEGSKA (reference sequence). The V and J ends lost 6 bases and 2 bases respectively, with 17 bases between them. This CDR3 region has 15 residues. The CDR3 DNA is TGCAGTGCAAAAAAGCGGATCGGCACCTACAATGAGCAGTTCTTC. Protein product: CSAKKRIGTYNEQFF.

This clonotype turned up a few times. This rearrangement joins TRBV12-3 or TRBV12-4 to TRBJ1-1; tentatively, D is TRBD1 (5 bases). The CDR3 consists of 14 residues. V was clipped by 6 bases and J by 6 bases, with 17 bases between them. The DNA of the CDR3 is TGTGCCAGCAGCAGACAGATCCGGGCGGCTGAAGCTTTCTTT. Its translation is CASSRQIRAAEAFF.

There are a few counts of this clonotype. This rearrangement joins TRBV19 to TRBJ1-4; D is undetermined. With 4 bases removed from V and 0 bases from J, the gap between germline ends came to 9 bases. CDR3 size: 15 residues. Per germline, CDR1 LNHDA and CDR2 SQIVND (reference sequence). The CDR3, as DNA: TGTGCCAGTAGTAGAGACGGATCAACTAATGAAAAACTGTTTTTT. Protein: CASSRDGSTNEKLFF.

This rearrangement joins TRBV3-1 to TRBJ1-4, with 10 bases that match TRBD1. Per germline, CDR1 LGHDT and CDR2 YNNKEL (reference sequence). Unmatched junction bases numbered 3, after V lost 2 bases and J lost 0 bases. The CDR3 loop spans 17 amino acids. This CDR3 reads CASSQFGQGATNEKLFF. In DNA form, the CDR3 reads TGTGCCAGCAGCCAATTTGGACAGGGGGCAACTAATGAAAAACTGTTTTTT.